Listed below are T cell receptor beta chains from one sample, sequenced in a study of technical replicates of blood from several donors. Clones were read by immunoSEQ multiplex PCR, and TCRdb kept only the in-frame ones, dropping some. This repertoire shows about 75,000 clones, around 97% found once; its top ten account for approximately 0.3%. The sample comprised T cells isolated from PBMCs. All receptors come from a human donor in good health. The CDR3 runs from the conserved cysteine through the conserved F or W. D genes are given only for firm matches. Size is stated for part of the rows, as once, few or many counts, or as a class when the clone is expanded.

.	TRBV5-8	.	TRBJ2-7	TGTGCCAGCAGCGGCCCTTCGGGGGTTGTTTCCTACGAGCAGTACTTC	CASSGPSGVVSYEQYF
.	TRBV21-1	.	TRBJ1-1	TGTGCCAGCAGCAGGTTACAGGGACCTGAAGCTTTCTTT	CASSRLQGPEAFF
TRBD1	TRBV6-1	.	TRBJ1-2	TGTGCCAGCAGTGAGACTCCAGGGGGCGGAGTCCGAAACTATGGCTACACCTTC	CASSETPGGGVRNYGYTF
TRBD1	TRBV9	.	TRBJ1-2	TGTGCCAGCAGCAATCCGGGGACAGGGGGCGATGATGGCTACACCTTC	CASSNPGTGGDDGYTF
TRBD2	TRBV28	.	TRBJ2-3	TGTGCCAGCAGTTTATGGGGGACTAGCTTCATCACAGATACGCAGTATTTT	CASSLWGTSFITDTQYF
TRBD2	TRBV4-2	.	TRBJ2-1	TGTGCCAGCAGCCAAGATCCCCTTACTAGCGTGATTAACAATGAGCAGTTCTTC	CASSQDPLTSVINNEQFF
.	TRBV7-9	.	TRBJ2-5	TGTGCCAGCAGTCGATTAGGGGGTCGGGGAGAGACCCAGTACTTC	CASSRLGGRGETQYF
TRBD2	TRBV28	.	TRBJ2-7	TGTGCCAGCAGACCCCCTCTGGGGGACTATTCCTACGAGCAGTACTTC	CASRPPLGDYSYEQYF
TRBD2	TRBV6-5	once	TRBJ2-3	TGTGCCGCGGGGGGAGGCACAGATACGCAGTATTTT	CAAGGGTDTQYF
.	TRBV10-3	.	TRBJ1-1	TGTGCCATCAGTGGGGGAGGTGAAGCTTTCTTT	CAISGGGEAFF
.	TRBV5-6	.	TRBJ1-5	TGTGCCAGCAGCCCCAGACAGGTTCGGGGTCAGCCCCAGCATTTT	CASSPRQVRGQPQHF
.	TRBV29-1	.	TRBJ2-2	TGCAGCGTTGGGCTAGCGAACACCGGGGAGCTGTTTTTT	CSVGLANTGELFF
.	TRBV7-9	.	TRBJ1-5	TGTGCCAGCAGCTTATCGGGGGGGAATCAGCCCCAGCATTTT	CASSLSGGNQPQHF
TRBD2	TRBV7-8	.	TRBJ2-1	TGTGCCAGCAGCTTACTAGCGGGAGGATCCTACAATGAGCAGTTCTTC	CASSLLAGGSYNEQFF
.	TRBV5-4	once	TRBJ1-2	TGTGCCAGCACCCCCGGGACAATCGATGGCTACACCTTC	CASTPGTIDGYTF
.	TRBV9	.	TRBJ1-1	TGTGCCAGCAGCCCCCGTATAGCGGAAACTGAAGCTTTCTTT	CASSPRIAETEAFF
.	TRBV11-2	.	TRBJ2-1	TGTGCCAGCAGCTTGGGCATCTCATACAATGAGCAGTTCTTC	CASSLGISYNEQFF
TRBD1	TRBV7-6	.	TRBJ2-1	TGTGCCAGCAGCTTAACCGGGACAGGTCCCAATGAGCAGTTCTTC	CASSLTGTGPNEQFF
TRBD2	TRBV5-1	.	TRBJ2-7	TGCGCCAGCAGCTTGGAGACTAGCGGGACCTCCTACGAGCAGTACTTC	CASSLETSGTSYEQYF
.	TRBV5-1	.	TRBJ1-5	TGCGCCAGCAGCTTCGAGGGCAATCAGCCCCAGCATTTT	CASSFEGNQPQHF
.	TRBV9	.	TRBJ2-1	TGTGCCAGCAGCGTAGTAGTCTGGGGGGAGAGCTCCTACAATGAGCAGTTCTTC	CASSVVVWGESSYNEQFF
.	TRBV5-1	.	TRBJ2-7	TGCGCCAGCAGCTTGGGGGGCTGGGGATACGAGCAGTACTTC	CASSLGGWGYEQYF
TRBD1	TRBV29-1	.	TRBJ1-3	TGCAGCGTTATAGGTTCCGGGACAGGGGGCTTTTCTGGAAACACCATATATTTT	CSVIGSGTGGFSGNTIYF
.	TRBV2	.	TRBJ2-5	TGTGCCAGCATCTCTAGAATCCAAGAGACCCAGTACTTC	CASISRIQETQYF
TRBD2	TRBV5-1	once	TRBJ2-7	TGCGCCAGCAGCTTGACTCCCTTAGCGGGAGAAGGCGAGCAGTACTTC	CASSLTPLAGEGEQYF
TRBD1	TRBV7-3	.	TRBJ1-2	TGTGCCAGCAGCAGAGGGACAGGGGAGGGCTACACCTTC	CASSRGTGEGYTF